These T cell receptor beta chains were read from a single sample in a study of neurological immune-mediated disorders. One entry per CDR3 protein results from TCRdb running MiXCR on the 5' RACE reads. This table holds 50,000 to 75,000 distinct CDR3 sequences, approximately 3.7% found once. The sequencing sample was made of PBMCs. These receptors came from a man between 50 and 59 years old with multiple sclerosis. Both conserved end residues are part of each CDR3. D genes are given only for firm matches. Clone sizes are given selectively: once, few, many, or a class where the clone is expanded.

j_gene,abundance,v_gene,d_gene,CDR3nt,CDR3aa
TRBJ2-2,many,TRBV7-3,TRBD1,TGTGCCAGCAGCCTGGACAGGGCGACCGGGGAGCTGTTTTTT,CASSLDRATGELFF
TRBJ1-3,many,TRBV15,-,TGTGCCACCAGCACCACGGGGTGGGGGACTGGAAACACCATATATTTT,CATSTTGWGTGNTIYF
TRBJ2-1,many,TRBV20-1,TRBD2,TGCAGTGAAAGGAAGTCTAGCGGGGGGGCCTGGGACAATGAGCAGTTCTTC,CSERKSSGGAWDNEQFF
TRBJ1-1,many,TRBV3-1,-,TGTGCCAGCAGCCAGACAATGGGTGGGGCTCGGAACACTGAAGCTTTCTTT,CASSQTMGGARNTEAFF
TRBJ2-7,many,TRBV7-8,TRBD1,TGTGCCAGCAGTTCTCATCCGGGACAGGGGTACGAGCAGTACTTC,CASSSHPGQGYEQYF
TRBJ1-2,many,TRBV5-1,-,TGCGCCAGCAGCTTGGTTCAGGGCGCCTATGGCTACACCTTC,CASSLVQGAYGYTF
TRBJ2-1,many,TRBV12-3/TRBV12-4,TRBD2,TGTGCCAGCAGTTCAACTAGCGGGGGGGCCTTTGAGCAGTTCTTC,CASSSTSGGAFEQFF
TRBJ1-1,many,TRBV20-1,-,TGCAGTGCCACTCGCCGGGAGGGGACTGAAGCTTTCTTT,CSATRREGTEAFF
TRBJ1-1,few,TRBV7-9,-,TGTGCCAGCAGCAAAAGGGGGGAGAACACTGAAGCTTTCTTT,CASSKRGENTEAFF
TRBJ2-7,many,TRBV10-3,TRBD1,TGTGCCATCAGTGAGTCGATCTTCAGGGACAGGAACTACGAGCAGTACTTC,CAISESIFRDRNYEQYF
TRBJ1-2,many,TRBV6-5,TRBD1,TGTGCCCGCCCCCGGGGACAGGGTGATTATGGCTACACCTTC,CARPRGQGDYGYTF
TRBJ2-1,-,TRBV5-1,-,TGCGCCAGCAGCATCGCTAGAGGGGACAATGAGCAGTTCTTC,CASSIARGDNEQFF
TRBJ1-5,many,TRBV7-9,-,TGTGCCAGCAGCTTATCGGCCGATCAGCCCCAGCATTTT,CASSLSADQPQHF
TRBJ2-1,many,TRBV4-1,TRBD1,TGCGCCAGCAGCCAAGTGGGACAGAGCTCCTACAATGAGCAGTTCTTC,CASSQVGQSSYNEQFF
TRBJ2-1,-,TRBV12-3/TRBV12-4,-,TGTGCCAGCAGTTTATGGAAGATTCTCGGTGAGCAGTTCTTC,CASSLWKILGEQFF
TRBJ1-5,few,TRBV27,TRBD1,TGTGCCAGCAGGCCAGGGGGTAGCCAGCCCCAGAATTTT,CASRPGGSQPQNF
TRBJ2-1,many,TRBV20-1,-,TGCAGTGCCTATGCAGGGACGGATGAGCAGTTCTTC,CSAYAGTDEQFF
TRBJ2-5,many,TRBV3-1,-,TGTGCCAGCAGCCGGCCTGAATTGGAGACCCAGTACTTC,CASSRPELETQYF
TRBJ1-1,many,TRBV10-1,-,TGCGCCAGTGGGTGGACGAACACTGAAGCTTTCTTT,CASGWTNTEAFF
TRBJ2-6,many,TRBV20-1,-,TGCAGTGCTAGTCCGGGCTCCTCTGGGGCCAACGTCCTGACTTTC,CSASPGSSGANVLTF
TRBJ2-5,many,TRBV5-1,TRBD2,TGCGCCAGCAGCAAGACGAGCGGGGGAAGCAACCAGTACTTC,CASSKTSGGSNQYF
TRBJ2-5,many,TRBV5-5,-,TGTGCCAGCAGCTGGGACATCCAAGAGACCCAGTACTTC,CASSWDIQETQYF
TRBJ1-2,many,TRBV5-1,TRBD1,TGCGCCAGCAGCATAAGGGGGCTCGACTATGGCTACACCTTC,CASSIRGLDYGYTF
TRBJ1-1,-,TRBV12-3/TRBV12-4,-,TGTGCCAGCACCCCACAGGGAATGAACACTGAAGCTTTCTTT,CASTPQGMNTEAFF
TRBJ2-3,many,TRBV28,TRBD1,TGTGCCAGCAGTCCTCCGGGACAGGGGGCGCGTACAGATACGCAGTATTTT,CASSPPGQGARTDTQYF
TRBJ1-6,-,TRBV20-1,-,TGCAGTGCTAGCCGGGATATTAATTCACCCCTCCACTTT,CSASRDINSPLHF
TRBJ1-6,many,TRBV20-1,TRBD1,TGCAGTGCTAGAGATGGGGGACAGACGATTAGTTCACCCCTCCACTTT,CSARDGGQTISSPLHF
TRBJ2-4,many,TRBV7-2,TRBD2,TGTGCCAGCAGTTGGACTAGCGGAGTAAACATTCAGTACTTC,CASSWTSGVNIQYF
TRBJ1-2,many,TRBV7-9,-,TGTGCCAGCAGCCTCACCCGCGATGGCTACACCTTC,CASSLTRDGYTF
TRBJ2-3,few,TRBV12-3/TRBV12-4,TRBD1,TGTGCCAGCAGTTCCCGTTGGGACAGGGAAAGCACAGATACGCAGTATTTT,CASSSRWDRESTDTQYF
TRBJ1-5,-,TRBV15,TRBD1,TGTGCCACCAGCAGAGATCTGGTAGTGACTTACAGGGGCGCCGGCAATCAGCCCCAGAATTTT,CATSRDLVVTYRGAGNQPQNF